This T cell receptor beta chain originates from a study of T cell repertoires in cytomegalovirus infection. Study context: Epitope selection comprised recently identified HLA-C-restricted CMV epitopes and well-studied HLA-B-restricted CMV epitopes. Public TCR beta signature analysis indicated the presence of both CMV infection and matching HLA type.

V trimming: 0 bases; J trimming: 2 bases; junction bases outside the gene matches: 3. CDR3 size: 15 residues. CDR1 is SGHVS and CDR2 is FNYEAQ in the germline V gene. This clonotype was picked up a small number of times. What it binds is unknown. From the reads, TCRdb called clonotypes with MiXCR, one entry per CDR3 protein. This table has around 900,000 distinct CDR3 sequences, around 32% appearing once. Whole-study results and caveats: In two of eight donors, the top clonotype was HLA-C-restricted CMV-specific. Summed frequency of shared TCR beta families picked out CMV carriers who also had the relevant HLA.

The clonotype was recovered from a human donor in good health (CMV status not recorded). Some clones in this sample may be carry-over from other donors' samples. The chain combines TRBV7-6 with TRBJ2-5; 7 bases are a match to TRBD1. Sequenced material: cultured CD8+ T cells from PBMCs, taken from culture after CMV antigen stimulation. The CDR3: CASSLALGQQETQYF. The CDR3 DNA follows: TGTGCCAGCAGCTTAGCTCTGGGACAGCAAGAGACCCAGTACTTC.